This section outlines one T cell receptor (beta chain) sequence together with its context. Its cognate antigen is unknown. In nominal health when sampled, donors likely had unrecorded immune exposures nonetheless. These data belong to a study of cytomegalovirus exposure and HLA in healthy donors. General study points: TCR beta V- and J-gene trimming was later associated with a missense DCLRE1C variant. A later analysis reportedly found that, within productive TCRs, an Asian-associated ancestry cluster had fewer N-insertions than the mean observed across the approximately 700 donors. Among CMV-associated TCR beta chains, most appeared HLA-restricted in a later analysis.

Primers included in the PCR were 60 Vbeta and 13 Jbeta primers. Sequencing was performed with immunoSEQ multiplex PCR; in TCRdb, only in-frame clones are kept and a portion is missing. The sample contains about 160,000 clones, 80% of which appear only once. Sequencing used PBMCs. The TCR sequence derives from a male donor in good health and CMV-seropositive.

DNA of the CDR3: TGTGCCAGCAACCAAGGGACACGCCTAGATACGCAGTATTTT. This encodes CASNQGTRLDTQYF. The gene calls are TRBV5-4 and TRBJ2-3, with D possibly being TRBD1 (6 bases). The V gene's germline CDR1 is SGHNT and CDR2 YYREEE (reference sequence). The V gene lost 6 bases and the J gene lost 5 bases, with 16 bases spanning the gap. This CDR3 contains 14 residues.